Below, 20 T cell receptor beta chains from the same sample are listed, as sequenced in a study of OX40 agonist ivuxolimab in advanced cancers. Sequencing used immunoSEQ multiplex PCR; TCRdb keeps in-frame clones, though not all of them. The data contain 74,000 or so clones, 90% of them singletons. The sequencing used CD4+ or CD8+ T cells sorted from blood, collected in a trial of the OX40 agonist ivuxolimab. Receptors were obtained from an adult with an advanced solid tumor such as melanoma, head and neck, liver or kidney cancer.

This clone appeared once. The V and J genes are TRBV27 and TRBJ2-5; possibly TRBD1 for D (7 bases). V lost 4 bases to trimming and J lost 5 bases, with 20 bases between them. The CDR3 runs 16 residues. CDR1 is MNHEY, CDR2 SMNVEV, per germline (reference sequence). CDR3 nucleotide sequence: TGTGCCAGCAGTTCCCTGACAGGGTTTGCGGGGGAGACCCAGTACTTC. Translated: CASSSLTGFAGETQYF.

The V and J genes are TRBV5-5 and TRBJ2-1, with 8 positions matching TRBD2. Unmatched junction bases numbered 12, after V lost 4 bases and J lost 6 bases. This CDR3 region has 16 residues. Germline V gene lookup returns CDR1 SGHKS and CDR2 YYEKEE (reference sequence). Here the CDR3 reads CASSPGSGTNSNEQFF. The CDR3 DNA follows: TGTGCCAGCAGCCCAGGTAGCGGGACAAATTCCAATGAGCAGTTCTTC.

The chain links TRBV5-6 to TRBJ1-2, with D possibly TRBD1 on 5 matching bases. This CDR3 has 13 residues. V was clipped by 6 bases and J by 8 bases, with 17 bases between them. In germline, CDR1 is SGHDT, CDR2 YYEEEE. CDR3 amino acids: CASTRRGIGGYTF. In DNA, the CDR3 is TGTGCCAGCACCCGACGGGGGATAGGAGGCTACACCTTC.

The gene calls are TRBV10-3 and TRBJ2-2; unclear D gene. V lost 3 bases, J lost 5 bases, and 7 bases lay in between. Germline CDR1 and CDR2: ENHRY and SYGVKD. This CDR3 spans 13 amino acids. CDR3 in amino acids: CAISEYATGELFF. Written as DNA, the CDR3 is TGTGCCATCAGTGAATACGCTACCGGGGAGCTGTTTTTT.

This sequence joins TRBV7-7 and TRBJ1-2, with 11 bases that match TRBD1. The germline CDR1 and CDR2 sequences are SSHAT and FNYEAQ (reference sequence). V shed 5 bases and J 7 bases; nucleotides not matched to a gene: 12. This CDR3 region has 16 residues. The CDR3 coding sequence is TGTGCCAGCAGCCCATTAGGTGGACAGGGGGCTTCTGGCTACACCTTC. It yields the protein CASSPLGGQGASGYTF.

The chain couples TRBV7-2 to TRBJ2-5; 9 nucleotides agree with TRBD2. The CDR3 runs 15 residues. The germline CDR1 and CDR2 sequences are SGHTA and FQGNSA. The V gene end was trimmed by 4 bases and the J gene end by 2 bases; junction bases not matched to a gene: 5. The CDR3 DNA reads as TGTGCCAGCAGCTCCATTAGCGGGAGTCAAGAGACCCAGTACTTC. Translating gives CASSSISGSQETQYF.

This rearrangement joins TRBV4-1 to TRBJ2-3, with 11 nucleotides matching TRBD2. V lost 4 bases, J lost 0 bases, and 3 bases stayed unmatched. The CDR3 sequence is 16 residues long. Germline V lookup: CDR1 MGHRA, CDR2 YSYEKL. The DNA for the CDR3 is TGCGCCAGCAGCCTTAGCGGGGGGGCGAGCACAGATACGCAGTATTTT. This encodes CASSLSGGASTDTQYF.

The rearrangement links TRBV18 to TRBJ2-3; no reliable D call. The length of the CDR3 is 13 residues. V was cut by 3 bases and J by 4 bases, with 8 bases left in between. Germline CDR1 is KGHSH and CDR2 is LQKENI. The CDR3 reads CASSPNPADTQYF. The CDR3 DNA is TGTGCCAGCTCACCCAATCCGGCAGATACGCAGTATTTT.

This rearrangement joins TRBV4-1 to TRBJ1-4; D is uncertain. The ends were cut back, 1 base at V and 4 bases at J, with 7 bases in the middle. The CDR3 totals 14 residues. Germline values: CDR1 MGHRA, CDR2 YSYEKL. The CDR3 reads CASSQGTSNEKLFF. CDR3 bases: TGCGCCAGCAGCCAAGGCACGAGTAATGAAAAACTGTTTTTT.

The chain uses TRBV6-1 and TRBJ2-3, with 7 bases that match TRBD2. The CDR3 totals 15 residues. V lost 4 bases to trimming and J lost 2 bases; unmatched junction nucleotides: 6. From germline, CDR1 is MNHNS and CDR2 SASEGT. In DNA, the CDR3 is TGTGCCAGCAGTGGAGGGCGGGAGCCCACAGATACGCAGTATTTT. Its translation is CASSGGREPTDTQYF.

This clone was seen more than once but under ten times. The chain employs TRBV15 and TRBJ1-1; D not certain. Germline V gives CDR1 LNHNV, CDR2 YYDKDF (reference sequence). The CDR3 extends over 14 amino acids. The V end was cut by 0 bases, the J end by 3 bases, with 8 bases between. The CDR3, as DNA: TGTGCCACCAGCAGAGATCTGCAGTACACTGAAGCTTTCTTT. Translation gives CATSRDLQYTEAFF.

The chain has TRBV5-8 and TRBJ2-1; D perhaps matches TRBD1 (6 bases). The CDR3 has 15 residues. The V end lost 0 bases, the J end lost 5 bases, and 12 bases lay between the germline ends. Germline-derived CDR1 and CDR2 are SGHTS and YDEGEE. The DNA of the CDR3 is TGTGCCAGCAGCTTGGTTCAGGGGATGGACAATGAGCAGTTCTTC. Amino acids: CASSLVQGMDNEQFF. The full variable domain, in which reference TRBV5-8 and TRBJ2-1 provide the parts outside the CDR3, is EAGVTQSPTHLIKTRGQQATLRCSPISGHTSVYWYQQALGLGLQFLLWYDEGEERNRGNFPPRFSGRQFPNYSSELNVNALELEDSALYLCASSLVQGMDNEQFFGPGTRLTVL.

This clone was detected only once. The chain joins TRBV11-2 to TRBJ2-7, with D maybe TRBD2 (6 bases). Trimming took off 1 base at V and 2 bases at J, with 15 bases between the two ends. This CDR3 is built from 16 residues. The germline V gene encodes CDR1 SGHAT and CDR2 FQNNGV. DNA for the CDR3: TGTGCCAGCAGCTTAGGATCGAGCGGACTAACCTACGAGCAGTACTTC. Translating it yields CASSLGSSGLTYEQYF. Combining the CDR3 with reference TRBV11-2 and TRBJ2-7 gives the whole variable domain EAGVAQSPRYKIIEKRQSVAFWCNPISGHATLYWYQQILGQGPKLLIQFQNNGVVDDSQLPKDRFSAERLKGVDSTLKIQPAKLEDSAVYLCASSLGSSGLTYEQYFGPGTRLTVT.

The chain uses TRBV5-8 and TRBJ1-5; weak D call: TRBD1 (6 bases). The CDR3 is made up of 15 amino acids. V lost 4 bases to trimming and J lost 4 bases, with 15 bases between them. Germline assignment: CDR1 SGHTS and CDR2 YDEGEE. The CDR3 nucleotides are TGTGCCAGCAGCAGTGCGGGGGGCAATAATCAGCCCCAGCATTTT. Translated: CASSSAGGNNQPQHF. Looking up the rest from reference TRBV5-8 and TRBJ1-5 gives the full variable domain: EAGVTQSPTHLIKTRGQQATLRCSPISGHTSVYWYQQALGLGLQFLLWYDEGEERNRGNFPPRFSGRQFPNYSSELNVNALELEDSALYLCASSSAGGNNQPQHFGDGTRLSIL.

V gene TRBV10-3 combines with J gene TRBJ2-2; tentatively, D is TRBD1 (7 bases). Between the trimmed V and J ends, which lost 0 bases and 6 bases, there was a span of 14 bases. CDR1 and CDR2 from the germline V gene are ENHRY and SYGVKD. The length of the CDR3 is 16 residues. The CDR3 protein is CAISESLQGGSGELFF. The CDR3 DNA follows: TGTGCCATCAGTGAGTCCCTCCAGGGGGGTTCCGGGGAGCTGTTTTTT.

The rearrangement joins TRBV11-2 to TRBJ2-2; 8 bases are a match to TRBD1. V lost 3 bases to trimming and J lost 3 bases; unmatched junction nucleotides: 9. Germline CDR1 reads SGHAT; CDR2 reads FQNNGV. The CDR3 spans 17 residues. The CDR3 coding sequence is TGTGCCAGCAGCTTGGATCGTACAGGGGGGCACACCGGGGAGCTGTTTTTT. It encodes CASSLDRTGGHTGELFF. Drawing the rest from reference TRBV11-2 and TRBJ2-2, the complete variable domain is EAGVAQSPRYKIIEKRQSVAFWCNPISGHATLYWYQQILGQGPKLLIQFQNNGVVDDSQLPKDRFSAERLKGVDSTLKIQPAKLEDSAVYLCASSLDRTGGHTGELFFGEGSRLTVL.

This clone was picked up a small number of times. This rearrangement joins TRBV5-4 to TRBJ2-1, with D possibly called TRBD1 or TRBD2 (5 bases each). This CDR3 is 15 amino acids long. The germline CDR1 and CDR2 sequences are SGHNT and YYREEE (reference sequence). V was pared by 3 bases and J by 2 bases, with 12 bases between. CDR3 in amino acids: CASSSGPGPYNEQFF. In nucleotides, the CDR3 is TGTGCCAGCAGCTCCGGACCGGGGCCCTACAATGAGCAGTTCTTC.

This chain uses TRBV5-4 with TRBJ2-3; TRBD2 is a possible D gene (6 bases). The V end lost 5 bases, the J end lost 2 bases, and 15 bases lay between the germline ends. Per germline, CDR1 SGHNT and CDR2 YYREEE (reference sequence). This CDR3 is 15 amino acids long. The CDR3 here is CASRLAVEVTDTQYF. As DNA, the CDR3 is TGTGCCAGCAGGTTAGCGGTAGAAGTCACAGATACGCAGTATTTT. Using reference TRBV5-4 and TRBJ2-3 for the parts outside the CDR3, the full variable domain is ETGVTQSPTHLIKTRGQQVTLRCSSQSGHNTVSWYQQALGQGPQFIFQYYREEENGRGNFPPRFSGLQFPNYSSELNVNALELDDSALYLCASRLAVEVTDTQYFGPGTRLTVL.

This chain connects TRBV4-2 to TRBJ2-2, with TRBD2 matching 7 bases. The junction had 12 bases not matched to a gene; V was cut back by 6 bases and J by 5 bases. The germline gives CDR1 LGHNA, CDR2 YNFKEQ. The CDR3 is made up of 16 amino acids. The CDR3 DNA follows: TGTGCCAGCAGTCCTGGGGGGAGGGCCCCGACCGGGGAGCTGTTTTTT. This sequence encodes CASSPGGRAPTGELFF.

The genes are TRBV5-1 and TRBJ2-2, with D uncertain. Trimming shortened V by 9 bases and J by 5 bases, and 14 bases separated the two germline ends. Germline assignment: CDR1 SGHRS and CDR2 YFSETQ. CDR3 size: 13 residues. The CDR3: CATSPEQTGELFF. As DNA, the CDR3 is TGCGCCACCTCTCCTGAACAAACCGGGGAGCTGTTTTTT.